Listed below are T cell receptor beta chains from one sample, sequenced in a study of blood T cell repertoires in COVID-19. Clones were sequenced by immunoSEQ multiplex PCR, and TCRdb holds only the in-frame ones, with some missing. This sample has some 130,000 clones, with approximately 74% found just once. Sequencing was carried out using peripheral blood. These receptors were obtained from a woman in her 70s with acute or convalescent COVID-19. CDR3s include the opening cysteine and the closing phenylalanine or tryptophan. Fields, in order: V gene, clone size, J gene, D gene, CDR3 protein, CDR3 DNA. A D gene is named only where the DNA matches it firmly. For some rows the clone size is stated as once, few or many, or as a class when expanded; others skip it.

TRBV5-4	.	TRBJ1-2	.	CASSFRGSYGYTF	TGTGCCAGCAGCTTCCGTGGGAGCTATGGCTACACCTTC
TRBV2	.	TRBJ2-2	TRBD2	CASSKLAGGSTGELFF	TGTGCCAGCAGTAAACTAGCGGGGGGAAGTACCGGGGAGCTGTTTTTT
TRBV6-6	.	TRBJ1-3	TRBD1	CASSLDRGHSGGNTIYF	TGTGCCAGCAGTCTCGACAGGGGGCATTCTGGTGGAAACACCATATATTTT
TRBV18	.	TRBJ1-3	.	CASSPVEAHSGNTIYF	TGTGCCAGCTCACCCGTGGAGGCCCACTCTGGAAACACCATATATTTT
TRBV24-1	.	TRBJ2-7	.	CATSDGGYEQYF	TGTGCCACCAGTGATGGCGGCTACGAGCAGTACTTC
TRBV29-1	few	TRBJ2-6	.	CSVDGSSGANVLTF	TGCAGCGTTGATGGGAGTTCTGGGGCCAACGTCCTGACTTTC
TRBV3-1/TRBV3-2	.	TRBJ2-7	TRBD2	CASSHPGTSTHEQYF	TGTGCCAGCAGCCACCCCGGGACTAGCACCCACGAGCAGTACTTC
TRBV5-6	.	TRBJ2-7	TRBD1	CASSLVGRGQGEQYF	TGTGCCAGCAGCTTGGTTGGCAGGGGGCAAGGCGAGCAGTACTTC
TRBV7-9	.	TRBJ1-4	.	CASSLGQQGFNEKLFF	TGTGCCAGCAGCTTAGGTCAGCAGGGCTTTAATGAAAAACTGTTTTTT
TRBV7-3	.	TRBJ2-3	TRBD2	CASSLVGGSAPDTQYF	TGTGCCAGCAGCTTAGTGGGCGGGAGTGCTCCAGATACGCAGTATTTT
TRBV5-5	.	TRBJ1-6	.	CASSFNLNSPLHF	TGTGCCAGCAGCTTTAATCTGAATTCACCCCTCCACTTT
TRBV12-5	.	TRBJ1-5	TRBD1	CASGIQGADQPQHF	TGTGCTAGTGGCATACAGGGGGCAGATCAGCCCCAGCATTTT
TRBV6-2/TRBV6-3	once	TRBJ2-1	.	CASSSPGRNEQFF	TGTGCCAGCAGTTCTCCAGGGAGGAATGAGCAGTTCTTC
TRBV27	.	TRBJ1-1	.	CASSSRRENTEAFF	TGTGCCAGCAGTTCACGCAGGGAAAACACTGAAGCTTTCTTT
TRBV4-1	.	TRBJ1-3	.	CASSRTPRSSGNTIYF	TGCGCCAGCAGCCGTACCCCGCGGAGCTCTGGAAACACCATATATTTT
TRBV4-2	.	TRBJ1-4	TRBD1	CASSQYTGANEKLFF	TGTGCCAGCAGCCAATATACAGGGGCTAATGAAAAACTGTTTTTT
TRBV28	.	TRBJ2-7	TRBD1	CASRDRDSYEQYF	TGTGCCAGCAGAGACCGGGACAGCTACGAGCAGTACTTC
TRBV2	.	TRBJ1-2	TRBD1	CASSERQGGFGGYTF	TGTGCCAGCAGTGAGAGACAGGGAGGTTTTGGTGGCTACACCTTC
TRBV7-9	medium-sized	TRBJ1-1	TRBD1	CASSSTGQGTLGLEAFF	TGTGCCAGCAGCTCTACCGGACAGGGGACGCTTGGTCTTGAAGCTTTCTTT
TRBV7-8	.	TRBJ1-3	TRBD1	CASSPRQGDSGNTIYF	TGTGCCAGCAGCCCTCGACAGGGCGACTCTGGAAACACCATATATTTT
TRBV7-9	.	TRBJ1-2	TRBD1	CASSFGTGDYGYTF	TGTGCCAGCAGCTTCGGGACAGGGGATTATGGCTACACCTTC
TRBV3-1/TRBV3-2	.	TRBJ2-3	.	CASSRYGYTQYF	TGTGCCAGCAGCCGATACGGGTATACGCAGTATTTT
TRBV10-3	.	TRBJ2-5	.	CAISDRLGQETQYF	TGTGCCATCAGTGACAGGTTGGGTCAAGAGACCCAGTACTTC
TRBV29-1	.	TRBJ2-2	TRBD2	CSVEGLAGGSTGELFF	TGCAGCGTTGAAGGTCTAGCGGGGGGGAGCACCGGGGAGCTGTTTTTT
TRBV5-1	.	TRBJ2-2	.	CASSSQSGRGTGELFF	TGCGCCAGCAGCTCGCAATCCGGACGGGGCACCGGGGAGCTGTTTTTT
TRBV5-4	.	TRBJ2-5	TRBD1	CASSVQPTGFQETQYF	TGTGCCAGCAGCGTTCAACCGACAGGGTTCCAAGAGACCCAGTACTTC
TRBV19	.	TRBJ2-6	TRBD1	CASNLDRGRGTGANVLTF	TGTGCCAGTAACCTGGACAGGGGGCGCGGAACTGGGGCCAACGTCCTGACTTTC
TRBV7-8	.	TRBJ1-1	.	CASSPQRGNTEAFF	TGTGCCAGCAGCCCCCAGCGGGGCAACACTGAAGCTTTCTTT
TRBV5-5	many	TRBJ2-1	.	CASSLKSNEQFF	TGTGCCAGCAGCTTGAAATCTAATGAGCAGTTCTTC
TRBV4-1	.	TRBJ1-1	TRBD1	CASSQDGRGLTEAFF	TGCGCCAGCAGCCAAGATGGAAGGGGGCTCACTGAAGCTTTCTTT
TRBV14	few	TRBJ2-7	.	CASSPRDEQYF	TGTGCCAGCAGCCCCCGAGACGAGCAGTACTTC
TRBV5-6	.	TRBJ1-2	.	CASSFSQSPYGYTF	TGTGCCAGCAGCTTTTCACAGAGCCCCTATGGCTACACCTTC
TRBV5-5	once	TRBJ2-5	TRBD2	CASSRGLAGGQETQYF	TGTGCCAGCAGCCGGGGACTAGCGGGGGGTCAAGAGACCCAGTACTTC
TRBV5-1	.	TRBJ2-3	TRBD2	CASSPSGRGTDTQYF	TGCGCCAGCAGCCCAAGCGGGAGGGGCACAGATACGCAGTATTTT
TRBV6-1	few	TRBJ2-1	.	CASSEEQLYNEQFF	TGTGCCAGCAGTGAAGAACAGTTGTACAATGAGCAGTTCTTC
TRBV6-2/TRBV6-3	once	TRBJ1-6	.	CASSQDRPNSPLHF	TGTGCCAGCAGCCAAGACAGACCGAATTCACCCCTCCACTTT
TRBV3-1/TRBV3-2	.	TRBJ2-5	.	CASSAGQKGQETQYF	TGTGCCAGCAGCGCCGGACAGAAGGGGCAAGAGACCCAGTACTTC
TRBV19	once	TRBJ1-2	TRBD1	CASSSDRDRNYGYTF	TGTGCCAGTAGTTCCGACAGGGATAGGAACTATGGCTACACCTTC
TRBV14	.	TRBJ2-1	.	CASSRLAYNEQFF	TGTGCCAGCAGTCGACTGGCTTACAATGAGCAGTTCTTC
TRBV2	.	TRBJ1-6	.	CATRDIFYNSPLHF	TGTGCCACCCGGGACATTTTTTATAATTCACCCCTCCACTTT